This TCR beta chain was observed in a study of blood T cell repertoires in COVID-19. Some clones are missing from TCRdb's copy, which holds only in-frame ones; the method was immunoSEQ multiplex PCR. This table has 250,000 to 300,000 clones, around 80% appearing once. All enrollees were roughly 18 to 89 years old and from about 25 US areas. V was trimmed by 3 bases and J by 3 bases, leaving 15 bases between them. This CDR3 has 15 residues. Germline-derived CDR1 and CDR2 are SGHRS and YFSETQ. V usage is TRBV5-1 and J usage is TRBJ1-2; TRBD1 is a possible D gene (5 bases). The source is a man in his thirties or forties with acute COVID-19. Sequencing was performed on PBMCs or T cells enriched from blood (not recorded which). This CDR3 reads CASSSGLIGDYGYTF. CDR3 in DNA: TGCGCCAGCAGCTCTGGGCTTATAGGGGACTATGGCTACACCTTC. The variable domain in full, completed from reference TRBV5-1 and TRBJ1-2, reads KAGVTQTPRYLIKTRGQQVTLSCSPISGHRSVSWYQQTPGQGLQFLFEYFSETQRNKGNFPGRFSGRQFSNSRSEMNVSTLELGDSALYLCASSSGLIGDYGYTFGSGTRLTVV.